A single sample gave rise to the 9 T cell receptor beta chains below, sequenced in a study. MiXCR, run by TCRdb on the 5' RACE reads, gives a single entry per CDR3 protein. The profile shows approximately 6,000 distinct CDR3 sequences, about three quarters of them singletons. The source material was memory CD4+ T cells sorted from a lymph node. As to subset: memory CD4+ T cells, CD4+CD45RO+CD25-. The receptors shown here come from a female donor with breast cancer.

The V and J genes are TRBV6-1 and TRBJ1-2; TRBD1 matches at 9 bases. The CDR3 contains 20 residues. V lost 0 bases, J lost 4 bases, and 18 bases stayed unmatched. Germline CDR1 is MNHNS and CDR2 is SASEGT. The CDR3: CASSEALQGLSGQGIYGYTF. The CDR3 nucleotides are TGTGCCAGCAGTGAAGCGCTTCAGGGCTTGTCGGGACAGGGTATCTATGGCTACACCTTC.

This clonotype showed up just a few times. The V gene is TRBV6-6, the J gene TRBJ1-1; tentatively, D is TRBD1 (6 bases). Trimming removed 6 bases from V and 3 bases from J, with 14 bases in between. Germline lookup yields CDR1 MNHNY and CDR2 SVGAGI (reference sequence). The CDR3 consists of 14 residues. The CDR3 sequence: CASRHRDTYTEAFF. The CDR3 DNA reads TGTGCCAGCAGACACCGGGACACGTACACTGAAGCTTTCTTT.

This chain joins TRBV7-3 and TRBJ2-5; D gene unclear. The CDR3 extends over 13 amino acids. Trimming took 5 bases from V and 2 from J, leaving 9 bases between them. Germline values: CDR1 SGHTA, CDR2 FQGTGA. CDR3 DNA sequence: TGTGCCAGCAGCCGCCGGCCGCAAGAGACCCAGTACTTC. Translated: CASSRRPQETQYF. The whole variable domain, filled in from reference TRBV7-3 and TRBJ2-5, reads GAGVSQTPSNKVTEKGKYVELRCDPISGHTALYWYRQSLGQGPEFLIYFQGTGAADDSGLPNDRFFAVRPEGSVSTLKIQRTERGDSAVYLCASSRRPQETQYFGPGTRLLVL.

The chain is built from TRBV4-1 and TRBJ2-7; D perhaps matches TRBD2 (5 bases). Trimming took off 4 bases at V and 2 bases at J, with 15 bases between the two ends. There are 15 residues in the CDR3. Germline assignment: CDR1 MGHRA and CDR2 YSYEKL. The CDR3 region is CASSPLGSGTYEQYF. In nucleotides, the CDR3 is TGCGCCAGCAGCCCTCTAGGGAGTGGGACCTACGAGCAGTACTTC.

The chain combines TRBV7-2 with TRBJ2-1, with D unresolved. The CDR3 totals 13 residues. V was pared by 3 bases and J by 8 bases, with 11 bases between. Per germline, CDR1 SGHTA and CDR2 FQGNSA. The CDR3 bases are TGTGCCAGCAGCTTTAGCCCCGACTATGAGCAGTTCTTC. Its translation: CASSFSPDYEQFF.

The chain links TRBV12-3 or TRBV12-4 to TRBJ1-5; D remains ambiguous. This CDR3 region has 14 residues. Deletions cut 6 bases from V and 4 bases from J, with 13 bases between. CDR3 region: CASSLNRKNQPQHF. The CDR3 DNA is TGTGCCAGCAGCCTAAATCGGAAAAATCAGCCCCAGCATTTT.

CDR3: CASSLSTDTQYF. As DNA, the CDR3 is TGTGCCAGCAGCTTGAGCACAGATACGCAGTATTTT. This sequence joins TRBV7-2 and TRBJ2-3; no firm D call. Germline V lookup: CDR1 SGHTA, CDR2 FQGNSA. V lost 3 bases and J lost 0, with 1 base in between. This CDR3 region has 12 residues.

This sequence joins TRBV29-1 and TRBJ1-1; tentative D call: TRBD1 (5 bases). The V end lost 6 bases, the J end lost 1 base, and 18 bases lay between the germline ends. This CDR3 contains 15 residues. Germline assignment: CDR1 SQVTM and CDR2 ANQGSEA. The CDR3 is CSVPSRGAGNTEAFF. The CDR3 coding sequence is TGCAGCGTCCCCTCGAGGGGAGCGGGGAACACTGAAGCTTTCTTT.

In its sample, this clonotype was seen once. The chain combines TRBV20-1 with TRBJ2-7, with TRBD1 as a possible D gene (6 bases). The CDR3 loop spans 11 amino acids. CDR1 is DFQATT, CDR2 SNEGSKA, per germline (reference sequence). The CDR3 sequence: CSAGTTYEQYF. The CDR3 region has the DNA TGCAGCGCCGGGACAACCTACGAGCAGTACTTC.